Below are 30 T cell receptor beta chains sequenced from a single sample in a study of T cell responses to AZD1222 COVID-19 vaccine. Here immunoSEQ multiplex PCR was the method, and the copy in TCRdb shows in-frame clones only, minus some. The sample shows about 150,000 clones, about 91% of them seen only once. Material: peripheral blood, obtained on day 0 of AZD1222 vaccination. The receptors derive from an adult in good health.

V gene TRBV19 combines with J gene TRBJ1-2; D not resolved. Deletions cut 6 bases from V and 6 bases from J, with 5 bases between. CDR1 is LNHDA and CDR2 is SQIVND in the germline V gene (reference sequence). The CDR3 consists of 10 residues. This CDR3 reads CASSYNGYTF. CDR3 coding DNA: TGTGCCAGTAGCTATAATGGCTACACCTTC.

This rearrangement joins TRBV27 to TRBJ2-3; D is unclear. The CDR3 contains 14 residues. V was trimmed by 0 bases and J by 8 bases, leaving 12 bases between them. Germline loops: CDR1 MNHEY, CDR2 SMNVEV (reference sequence). The DNA for the CDR3 is TGTGCCAGCAGTTTATCGATTAGCTCCGGTACGCAGTATTTT. Its protein product is CASSLSISSGTQYF.

This rearrangement joins TRBV28 to TRBJ2-6; possibly TRBD1 or TRBD2 for D (5 bases each). The CDR3 consists of 16 residues. From germline, CDR1 is MDHEN and CDR2 SYDVKM. V was pared by 2 bases and J by 0 bases, with 8 bases between. This chain's CDR3 is CASSLGGGSGANVLTF. CDR3 nucleotides: TGTGCCAGCAGTTTAGGGGGTGGCTCTGGGGCCAACGTCCTGACTTTC.

This chain uses TRBV19 with TRBJ2-4; D unclear. Trimming left V 5 bases short and J 0 bases short, with 14 bases between. Germline V gene lookup returns CDR1 LNHDA and CDR2 SQIVND (reference sequence). CDR3 length equals 16 residues. CDR3 loop: CASSPSGGIAKNIQYF. The CDR3 DNA is TGTGCCAGTAGTCCATCGGGTGGGATAGCCAAAAACATTCAGTACTTC.

This chain connects TRBV24-1 to TRBJ2-2; D possibly corresponds to TRBD1 (7 bases). The V gene's germline CDR1 is KGHDR and CDR2 SFDVKD. V shed 9 bases and J shed 3 bases, with 10 bases lying between them. This CDR3 is 13 amino acids long. CDR3 coding DNA: TGTGCCACCGGAGGGACAGACACCGGGGAGCTGTTTTTT. Translating it yields CATGGTDTGELFF.

V is TRBV5-4 and J is TRBJ2-5; 8 bases map to TRBD2. This CDR3 is 14 amino acids long. Germline V gene lookup returns CDR1 SGHNT and CDR2 YYREEE (reference sequence). V shed 0 bases and J 2 bases; nucleotides not matched to a gene: 0. The CDR3 protein is CASSLGLAQETQYF. The CDR3 coding sequence is TGTGCCAGCAGCTTGGGACTAGCGCAAGAGACCCAGTACTTC.

The V gene is TRBV5-3, the J gene TRBJ2-7, with D perhaps TRBD1 or TRBD2 (5 bases each). TRBV5-3 is an open reading frame, and its role is uncertain. Trimming stripped 4 bases from V and 5 bases from J, with 28 bases between. The CDR3 is 18 amino acids. The CDR3 spells CARSPISRGEPLPHEQYF. The CDR3 DNA reads TGTGCCAGAAGCCCAATCTCGAGGGGAGAGCCACTACCGCACGAGCAGTACTTC.

This clone is a singleton in its sample. The genes are TRBV15 and TRBJ1-1, with D uncertain. The CDR3 loop spans 13 amino acids. Germline V CDR1 and CDR2: LNHNV, YYDKDF (reference sequence). The V end was cut by 2 bases, the J end by 2 bases, with 6 bases between. In nucleotides, the CDR3 is TGTGCCACCAGCAGAACCTTAAACACTGAAGCTTTCTTT. It codes for CATSRTLNTEAFF.

This clone is a singleton in its sample. The CDR3 DNA reads as TGTGCCAGCAGCGTGCGGGGGGGCCTGTTCCAAGAGACCCAGTACTTC. Translation: CASSVRGGLFQETQYF. This rearrangement joins TRBV9 to TRBJ2-5, with 9 bases that match TRBD2. This CDR3 comprises 16 residues. The trim removed 2 bases at V and 1 base at J, leaving 6 bases unmatched. CDR1 is SGDLS, CDR2 YYNGEE, per germline.

This chain uses TRBV11-2 with TRBJ1-2, with 10 bases aligning to TRBD1. CDR1 is SGHAT, CDR2 FQNNGV, per germline. The CDR3 is 15 residues long. The V segment lost 5 bases and the J segment 5 bases; nucleotides outside the gene matches: 8. This CDR3 reads CASSTQRTGGYGYTF. CDR3 nucleotide sequence: TGTGCCAGCAGCACACAAAGGACAGGGGGGTATGGCTACACCTTC.

The chain uses TRBV7-3 and TRBJ2-3; D is perhaps TRBD1 or TRBD2 (6 bases each). The CDR3 consists of 13 residues. Germline V gives CDR1 SGHTA, CDR2 FQGTGA. The germline V and J ends were trimmed by 5 bases and 5 bases, with 11 bases remaining between them. This CDR3 reads CASSRGGRDTQYF. The CDR3, as DNA: TGTGCCAGCAGCCGAGGGGGGAGAGATACGCAGTATTTT.

This clone was detected only once. The chain combines TRBV11-3 with TRBJ2-7; TRBD1 or TRBD2 may be the D gene (6 bases each). V lost 2 bases and J lost 0, with 8 bases in between. Germline CDR1 reads SGHNT; CDR2 reads YENEEA. The CDR3 runs to 14 residues. CDR3 region: CASSLRGRSYEQYF. The CDR3 region has the DNA TGTGCCAGCAGCTTACGGGGGCGCTCCTACGAGCAGTACTTC. The variable domain in full, completed from reference TRBV11-3 and TRBJ2-7, reads EAGVVQSPRYKIIEKKQPVAFWCNPISGHNTLYWYLQNLGQGPELLIRYENEEAVDDSQLPKDRFSAERLKGVDSTLKIQPAELGDSAVYLCASSLRGRSYEQYFGPGTRLTVT.

The chain recombines TRBV28 with TRBJ1-3; tentative D call: TRBD1 (6 bases). The CDR3 has 16 residues. The germline CDR1 and CDR2 sequences are MDHEN and SYDVKM. Trimming removed 6 bases at V and 0 bases at J, with 15 bases between. The CDR3 bases are TGTGCCAGCAGGGAGGGACAAACTATCTCTGGAAACACCATATATTTT. Protein sequence: CASREGQTISGNTIYF. The full variable domain, completed using reference TRBV28 and TRBJ1-3, is DVKVTQSSRYLVKRTGEKVFLECVQDMDHENMFWYRQDPGLGLRLIYFSYDVKMKEKGDIPEGYSVSREKKERFSLILESASTNQTSMYLCASREGQTISGNTIYFGEGSWLTVV.

V usage is TRBV27 and J usage is TRBJ1-1, with 10 bases aligning to TRBD1. This CDR3 region has 14 residues. Germline CDR1 reads MNHEY; CDR2 reads SMNVEV (reference sequence). V lost 2 bases to trimming and J lost 5 bases; unmatched junction nucleotides: 2. CDR3 residues: CASSLDRGHTEAFF. The CDR3 nucleotides are TGTGCCAGCAGTTTAGACAGGGGGCATACTGAAGCTTTCTTT.

The chain recombines TRBV6-5 with TRBJ1-2; no definite D call. Trimming took 8 bases from V and 8 from J, leaving 18 bases between them. Germline V gene lookup returns CDR1 MNHEY and CDR2 SVGAGI. The CDR3 runs 13 residues. The CDR3 spells CASYLRANSGYTF. The CDR3 nucleotides are TGTGCCAGCTACCTCCGGGCCAATTCGGGCTACACCTTC.

The chain carries TRBV2 and TRBJ2-3, with 9 positions matching TRBD1. Germline V gene lookup returns CDR1 SNHLY and CDR2 FYNNEI. J lost 0 bases, V lost 6 bases, and 7 bases had no gene match. CDR3 length equals 16 residues. The CDR3 here is CASSLTGTGSTDTQYF. CDR3 DNA sequence: TGTGCCAGCAGCCTTACCGGGACAGGGAGCACAGATACGCAGTATTTT.

The CDR3 DNA is TGTGCCAGCAGAGACAGGTCCACCTACGAGCAGTACTTC. It is translated as CASRDRSTYEQYF. The V call is TRBV7-9, the J call TRBJ2-7; D is perhaps TRBD1 (6 bases). The V end was cut by 6 bases, the J end by 2 bases, with 11 bases between. The CDR3 covers 13 residues. Per the germline V gene, CDR1 is SEHNR and CDR2 is FQNEAQ (reference sequence). Full variable domain (outside the CDR3, taken from reference TRBV7-9 and TRBJ2-7): DTGVSQNPRHKITKRGQNVTFRCDPISEHNRLYWYRQTLGQGPEFLTYFQNEAQLEKSRLLSDRFSAERPKGSFSTLEIQRTEQGDSAMYLCASRDRSTYEQYFGPGTRLTVT.

V usage is TRBV10-1 and J usage is TRBJ2-7; D call uncertain. The germline gives CDR1 WNHNN, CDR2 SYGVQD (reference sequence). V was cut by 2 bases and J by 5 bases, with 13 bases left in between. The CDR3 runs 14 residues. The DNA for the CDR3 is TGCGCCAGCAGTGAGCCTAACCCGGCGAACGAGCAGTACTTC. It specifies CASSEPNPANEQYF.

This clone occurred once. The V and J genes are TRBV2 and TRBJ2-2; TRBD2 matches 8 bases. Trimming removed 4 bases from V and 1 base from J; junction bases left unmatched: 5. The germline V gene has CDR1 SNHLY and CDR2 FYNNEI. CDR3 size: 16 residues. CDR3: CASSAPGLGNTGELFF. The CDR3 DNA follows: TGTGCCAGCAGTGCCCCGGGACTAGGGAACACCGGGGAGCTGTTTTTT.

V usage is TRBV7-6 and J usage is TRBJ2-7; 7 nucleotides agree with TRBD1. Trimming cost V 5 bases and J 0 bases; bases outside gene matches: 4. CDR1 and CDR2 from the germline V gene are SGHVS and FNYEAQ. This CDR3 comprises 14 residues. CDR3 protein: CASSQDRFSYEQYF. CDR3 in DNA: TGTGCCAGCAGCCAGGACAGGTTCTCCTACGAGCAGTACTTC. Drawing the rest from reference TRBV7-6 and TRBJ2-7, the complete variable domain is GAGVSQSPRYKVTKRGQDVALRCDPISGHVSLYWYRQALGQGPEFLTYFNYEAQQDKSGLPNDRFSAERPEGSISTLTIQRTEQRDSAMYRCASSQDRFSYEQYFGPGTRLTVT.

The chain couples TRBV6-2 or TRBV6-3 to TRBJ2-3; D remains ambiguous. The germline V gene encodes CDR1 MNHEY and CDR2 SVGEGT. The CDR3 loop spans 12 amino acids. V lost 6 bases to trimming and J lost 6 bases, with 10 bases between them. CDR3 protein: CASSPGPDTQYF. In DNA form, the CDR3 reads TGTGCCAGCAGCCCAGGACCCGATACGCAGTATTTT.

The V call is TRBV5-1, the J call TRBJ2-1, with 12 bases aligning to TRBD2. The CDR3 covers 15 residues. CDR1 and CDR2 from the germline V gene are SGHRS and YFSETQ. V was clipped by 4 bases and J by 12 bases; unmatched bases: 11. The CDR3 here is CASSPGLAGNLGQFF. Here the CDR3 DNA reads TGCGCCAGCAGCCCCGGACTAGCGGGAAATCTAGGGCAGTTCTTC.

This chain connects TRBV6-2 or TRBV6-3 to TRBJ2-7; D is unresolved. The CDR3 contains 11 residues. With 6 bases removed from V and 0 bases from J, the gap between germline ends came to 3 bases. Germline V gives CDR1 MNHEY, CDR2 SVGEGT. The CDR3 coding sequence is TGTGCCAGCAGCGACTCCTACGAGCAGTACTTC. This translates into CASSDSYEQYF.

The chain links TRBV19 to TRBJ1-2; TRBD1 agrees at 9 bases. The trim removed 4 bases at V and 13 bases at J, leaving 10 bases unmatched. Germline V gene lookup returns CDR1 LNHDA and CDR2 SQIVND (reference sequence). This CDR3 has 13 amino acids. The CDR3 region has the DNA TGTGCCAGTAGTACCGGACAGGGGAGAAACGCCACCTTC. Translation: CASSTGQGRNATF.

The gene calls are TRBV6-5 and TRBJ2-3; D is perhaps TRBD1 (6 bases). This CDR3 spans 14 amino acids. Trimming pared 6 bases from V and 9 bases from J, leaving 19 bases between. The germline gives CDR1 MNHEY, CDR2 SVGAGI. The CDR3 spells CASRPTGTQGTQYF. In DNA form, the CDR3 reads TGTGCCAGCAGACCAACCGGGACCCAGGGGACGCAGTATTTT.

The chain is built from TRBV5-5 and TRBJ1-2; 8 bases are shared with TRBD1. The V gene end was trimmed by 7 bases and the J gene end by 3 bases; junction bases not matched to a gene: 11. The CDR3 extends over 15 amino acids. Germline-derived CDR1 and CDR2 are SGHKS and YYEKEE (reference sequence). DNA of the CDR3: TGTGCCAGCGCAGAATGGACAGGGCAGGACTATGGCTACACCTTC. This codes for CASAEWTGQDYGYTF.

V is TRBV5-1 and J is TRBJ1-1; D is possibly TRBD1 (5 bases). Deletions cut 0 bases from V and 1 base from J, with 13 bases between. Germline CDR1 SGHRS, CDR2 YFSETQ. This CDR3 comprises 16 residues. This chain's CDR3 is CASSLATGYQNTEAFF. DNA for the CDR3: TGCGCCAGCAGCTTGGCCACAGGTTATCAGAACACTGAAGCTTTCTTT.

This clone has a single count. The V call is TRBV28, the J call TRBJ1-4; D perhaps matches TRBD1 (6 bases). CDR1 is MDHEN and CDR2 is SYDVKM in the germline V gene. The CDR3 totals 15 residues. V lost 7 bases, J lost 7 bases, and 19 bases lay in between. The DNA of the CDR3 is TGTGCCAGCACCGCCGGTGGGGGCTGGGGTGAAAAACTGTTTTTT. It yields the protein CASTAGGGWGEKLFF. The full variable domain, completed using reference TRBV28 and TRBJ1-4, is DVKVTQSSRYLVKRTGEKVFLECVQDMDHENMFWYRQDPGLGLRLIYFSYDVKMKEKGDIPEGYSVSREKKERFSLILESASTNQTSMYLCASTAGGGWGEKLFFGSGTQLSVL.

The chain is built from TRBV12-5 and TRBJ2-1, with 10 bases aligning to TRBD1. In germline, CDR1 is LGHNT, CDR2 FRNRAP. J was trimmed by 6 bases and V by 5 bases; bases with no gene match: 4. The CDR3 is made up of 14 amino acids. The CDR3 nucleotides read TGTGCTAGTGGTCCGGGACAGGGGATCAATGAGCAGTTCTTC. Amino acid sequence: CASGPGQGINEQFF.

The V and J genes are TRBV7-9 and TRBJ1-2; the D is unclear. In germline, CDR1 is SEHNR, CDR2 FQNEAQ (reference sequence). This CDR3 has 13 residues. V dropped 5 bases and J dropped 4 bases, with 11 bases sitting between them. DNA for the CDR3: TGTGCCAGCAGCGCCAACAGCCCCTATGGCTACACCTTC. This translates into CASSANSPYGYTF.